The subject of this entry is one T cell receptor beta chain. Its matching antigen is unknown. The V and J ends lost 0 bases and 4 bases, in that order; junction bases with no gene match: 3. The CDR3 has 14 residues. CDR1 is SGHRS, CDR2 YFSETQ, per germline. The record originates from a study of cytomegalovirus exposure and HLA in healthy donors. General study findings and limits: Presence/absence results assume similar sequencing depth per donor, which may not hold. Reported performance of the classifier showed diagnosis of cytomegalovirus status with high specificity and sensitivity. Another analysis was done later, and it associated over 15,000 TCR beta sequences with HLA alleles at 0.05 false discovery rate.

The PCR was carried out with 60 Vbeta primers and 13 Jbeta primers. Only in-frame clones appear in the TCRdb table, and some are missing; sequencing was by immunoSEQ multiplex PCR. The sample includes more than 90,000 clones, 79% of them seen just once. Source material: PBMCs. The chain joins TRBV5-1 to TRBJ2-5, with 7 bases fitting TRBD2. The receptor was isolated from a woman younger than 35 in good health and CMV-seropositive. The CDR3 spells CASSLAAGVETQYF. The CDR3 region has the DNA TGCGCCAGCAGCTTGGCCGCGGGGGTAGAGACCCAGTACTTC.